This passage covers 7 T cell receptor beta chains from one sample sequenced in a study of T cell responses to AZD1222 COVID-19 vaccine. Produced via immunoSEQ multiplex PCR; TCRdb's table is partial and in-frame only. The data contain some 96,000 clones, approximately 91% of them seen just once; the ten biggest clones take up more than 1.5%. Specimen: peripheral blood, collected on day 0 of AZD1222 vaccination. These receptors all come from an adult in good health.

This rearrangement joins TRBV25-1 to TRBJ2-7, with TRBD2 as a possible D gene (7 bases). The CDR3 extends over 13 amino acids. With 4 bases removed from V and 6 bases from J, the gap between germline ends came to 13 bases. Germline CDR1 is MGHDK and CDR2 is SYGVNS. The CDR3 reads CASSANRGAEQYF. The CDR3 DNA sequence: TGTGCCAGCAGTGCGAACCGGGGGGCCGAGCAGTACTTC.

The chain employs TRBV9 and TRBJ2-7; possible D gene TRBD2, 6 bases. The CDR3 sequence is 14 residues long. The germline CDR1 and CDR2 sequences are SGDLS and YYNGEE. The germline V and J ends were trimmed by 3 bases and 2 bases, with 12 bases remaining between them. The CDR3 loop reads CASSGGGDTYEQYF. The CDR3 bases are TGTGCCAGCAGCGGCGGCGGGGATACCTACGAGCAGTACTTC.

The rearrangement uses TRBV19 and TRBJ1-1, with D unclear. The CDR3 covers 15 residues. Trimming removed 3 bases from V and 0 bases from J, with 11 bases in between. CDR1 is LNHDA and CDR2 is SQIVND in the germline V gene (reference sequence). CDR3 sequence (DNA): TGTGCCAGTAGTATGAGCACGGCCATGAACACTGAAGCTTTCTTT. Its protein is CASSMSTAMNTEAFF.

The chain links TRBV29-1 to TRBJ2-5; 10 bases align to TRBD1. The germline CDR1 and CDR2 sequences are SQVTM and ANQGSEA. V shed 5 bases, J shed 3 bases, and the junction held 9 bases outside the gene matches. The CDR3 sequence is 15 residues long. The CDR3 DNA reads TGCAGCGTTCTACAAACGGGGACAGGGGAAGAGACCCAGTACTTC. Translating it yields CSVLQTGTGEETQYF.

The rearrangement uses TRBV19 and TRBJ2-1, with 9 bases matching TRBD2. V dropped 3 bases and J dropped 7; count of bases not matched to a gene: 7. This CDR3 has 15 residues. Germline CDR1 reads LNHDA; CDR2 reads SQIVND (reference sequence). CDR3 DNA sequence: TGTGCCAGTAGTATCAGCGGGAGGCCCTTAAATGAGCAGTTCTTC. Amino acid sequence: CASSISGRPLNEQFF.

The rearrangement joins TRBV11-3 to TRBJ2-3; possible D gene TRBD2, 6 bases. The CDR3 loop spans 15 amino acids. V lost 1 base, J lost 0 bases, and 8 bases lay in between. The germline V gene encodes CDR1 SGHNT and CDR2 YENEEA. CDR3: CASSLGDSSTDTQYF. CDR3 nucleotide sequence: TGTGCCAGCAGCTTAGGGGACTCTAGCACAGATACGCAGTATTTT.

This clone was observed a single time. This chain connects TRBV27 to TRBJ1-3; a possible D gene is TRBD1 (6 bases). CDR3 length: 13 amino acids. Trimming removed 5 bases at V and 8 bases at J, with 13 bases between. The germline gives CDR1 MNHEY, CDR2 SMNVEV (reference sequence). As DNA, the CDR3 is TGTGCCAGCAGTGCGGGACAAGGGGACACCATATATTTT. Its translation: CASSAGQGDTIYF.